In this sample, the clone carrying this T cell receptor (beta chain) turned up a few times. The entry originates in a study of T-cell memory formation after mild COVID-19. 5'RACE primed at constant segments yielded TCR alpha and TCR beta cDNA libraries bearing sample barcodes and UMIs. A single record per CDR3 protein comes from TCRdb applying MiXCR to the 5' RACE reads. The sample yields under 650,000 distinct CDR3 sequences, around 17% seen once. CDR1 and CDR2 (germline): LGHNA, YSLEER. Trimming cost V 3 bases and J 4 bases; bases outside gene matches: 5. CDR3 length equals 15 residues. The TCR originated in an adult woman who had mild COVID-19 (a few samples of this study predate the infection). Cell type and time point are not known. The sequenced sample was PBMCs or a T cell subset sorted from them (not recorded which). The gene calls are TRBV4-3 and TRBJ2-1; 8 bases are shared with TRBD1. The CDR3 DNA is TGCGCCAGCAGCCAGGCGGGACAGGTATACAATGAGCAGTTCTTC. It translates to CASSQAGQVYNEQFF.